This T cell receptor beta chain was sequenced during a study of CD8+ T cells in alopecia areata. Isolation of CD4+ and CD8+ T cells from PBMCs was achieved by sorting. This CDR3 is built from 14 residues. V lost 3 bases to trimming and J lost 6 bases; unmatched junction nucleotides: 3. Germline V gene lookup returns CDR1 SGHDT and CDR2 YYEEEE. RNA was isolated and reverse transcribed to cDNA, the sequencing template. TCRdb keeps only in-frame clones here, not all; method: immunoSEQ multiplex PCR. The sample includes more than 95,000 clones, less than 50% seen only once; the top ten take under 12%. Comment on this clone: Its cognate antigen is unknown.

Overall study findings and caveats: More clonal than normal scalp was lesional scalp, particularly alopecia totalis/universalis. Scalp samples also contribute reads from the resident alphabeta T cells found in normal skin.

This clonotype was sampled from a human donor with alopecia areata. Source material: NKG2D-low CD8+ T cells sorted from blood. V usage is TRBV5-6 and J usage is TRBJ2-7; 13 nucleotides line up with TRBD2. The CDR3 DNA reads TGTGCCAGCAGCTGGACTAGCGGGAGTGGCGAGCAGTACTTC. It specifies CASSWTSGSGEQYF. The whole variable domain, filled in from reference TRBV5-6 and TRBJ2-7, reads DAGVTQSPTHLIKTRGQQVTLRCSPKSGHDTVSWYQQALGQGPQFIFQYYEEEERQRGNFPDRFSGHQFPNYSSELNVNALLLGDSALYLCASSWTSGSGEQYFGPGTRLTVT.